What follows are 32 T cell receptor beta chains derived from one specimen sequenced in a study of shared clonotypes between healthy human individuals. Here immunoSEQ multiplex PCR was the method, and the copy in TCRdb shows in-frame clones only, minus some. Of over 2 million clones in the sample, over 85% were seen once. Naive CD8 cells, CD45RO-negative and positively selected for CCR7, excluded terminally differentiated effector memory CD45RA+ cells. Sequencing was done on a sample of naive CD8+ T cells sorted from blood. The receptors were gathered from a man younger than 35 in good health.

This rearrangement joins TRBV7-8 to TRBJ2-7; 8 bases align to TRBD2. V shed 5 bases and J 0 bases; nucleotides not matched to a gene: 9. Germline V CDR1 and CDR2: SGHVS, FQNEAQ. The CDR3 contains 16 residues. CDR3: CASSPWISGASYEQYF. Written as DNA, the CDR3 is TGTGCCAGCAGCCCCTGGATTAGCGGGGCCTCCTACGAGCAGTACTTC.

V and J are TRBV27 and TRBJ1-2, with D perhaps TRBD1 (5 bases). V was shortened by 0 bases and J by 13 bases, with 15 bases between the two germline ends. The CDR3 spans 13 residues. CDR1 and CDR2 from the germline V gene are MNHEY and SMNVEV (reference sequence). CDR3 region: CASSLSGTVACTF. In DNA form, the CDR3 reads TGTGCCAGCAGTTTATCCGGGACCGTGGCTTGCACCTTC.

The chain couples TRBV7-6 to TRBJ2-1; 10 nucleotides line up with TRBD2. Losses at the gene ends were 2 bases for V and 3 bases for J; bases not matched to a gene: 7. Germline CDR1 is SGHVS and CDR2 is FNYEAQ. There are 17 residues in the CDR3. The CDR3 spells CASSLLDGTSVYNEQFF. The CDR3 DNA sequence: TGTGCCAGCAGCTTACTTGACGGGACTAGCGTCTACAATGAGCAGTTCTTC.

In the case of this clone: The sample contains more than one DNA sequence encoding this CDR3. The gene calls are TRBV27 and TRBJ2-7, with D tentatively TRBD2 (6 bases). The CDR3 has 14 residues. Germline assignment: CDR1 MNHEY and CDR2 SMNVEV (reference sequence). V was shortened by 3 bases and J by 3 bases, with 12 bases between the two germline ends. The CDR3 bases are TGTGCCAGCAGTTTGGCGGGGCCGAGCTACGAGCAGTACTTC. This codes for CASSLAGPSYEQYF.

V usage is TRBV29-1 and J usage is TRBJ2-7; D ambiguous. Trimming removed 0 bases at V and 0 bases at J, with 12 bases between. The CDR3 contains 15 residues. The germline gives CDR1 SQVTM, CDR2 ANQGSEA. The CDR3 protein is CSVEDDLPSSYEQYF. The CDR3 DNA follows: TGCAGCGTTGAAGATGATCTTCCGAGCTCCTACGAGCAGTACTTC.

Of note for this clone: Distinct nucleotide sequences in the sample also encode this CDR3. This chain joins TRBV4-1 and TRBJ1-2; D uncertain. V was shortened by 0 bases and J by 1 base, with 9 bases between the two germline ends. The V gene's germline CDR1 is MGHRA and CDR2 YSYEKL. The CDR3 runs to 15 residues. DNA of the CDR3: TGCGCCAGCAGCCAAGACCCTGGACTTAACTATGGCTACACCTTC. Protein product: CASSQDPGLNYGYTF.

The chain joins TRBV30 to TRBJ2-5; D not certain. Trimming shortened V by 0 bases and J by 4 bases, and 9 bases separated the two germline ends. The germline gives CDR1 GTSNPN, CDR2 SVGIG (reference sequence). The CDR3 consists of 13 residues. The CDR3 DNA reads TGTGCCTGGAGTGTATGGTCCCGAGAGACCCAGTACTTC. This codes for CAWSVWSRETQYF. The full variable domain, rest sourced from reference TRBV30 and TRBJ2-5, is SQTIHQWPATLVQPVGSPLSLECTVEGTSNPNLYWYRQAAGRGLQLLFYSVGIGQISSEVPQNLSASRPQDRQFILSSKKLLLSDSGFYLCAWSVWSRETQYFGPGTRLLVL.

This chain joins TRBV4-1 and TRBJ2-7, with D maybe TRBD2 (6 bases). The germline V gene has CDR1 MGHRA and CDR2 YSYEKL. This CDR3 contains 14 residues. The germline V and J ends were trimmed by 5 bases and 3 bases, with 14 bases remaining between them. In DNA, the CDR3 is TGCGCCAGCAGCGGGGACTTGGGTCTCTACGAGCAGTACTTC. Protein: CASSGDLGLYEQYF.

This rearrangement joins TRBV7-2 to TRBJ1-2; 9 nucleotides agree with TRBD1. V was pared by 4 bases and J by 8 bases, with 14 bases of the junction left unmatched. CDR1 is SGHTA, CDR2 FQGNSA, per germline. The length of the CDR3 is 16 residues. CDR3 region: CASSSLGPGQGTGYTF. The DNA of the CDR3 is TGTGCCAGCAGCTCGCTCGGCCCGGGACAGGGTACGGGCTACACCTTC.

A word on this clone: The same CDR3 also results from other DNA sequences found in this sample. The chain joins TRBV27 to TRBJ1-3, with a possible D match to TRBD1 (6 bases). Trimming stripped 0 bases from V and 4 bases from J, with 10 bases between. Per the germline V gene, CDR1 is MNHEY and CDR2 is SMNVEV (reference sequence). The CDR3 sequence is 15 residues long. The CDR3 protein is CASSLSQGPGNTIYF. In DNA form, the CDR3 reads TGTGCCAGCAGTTTATCGCAGGGGCCAGGAAACACCATATATTTT.

The rearrangement joins TRBV30 to TRBJ2-7; TRBD2 matches 7 bases. Germline V gives CDR1 GTSNPN, CDR2 SVGIG (reference sequence). CDR3 length equals 14 residues. V dropped 0 bases and J dropped 5; count of bases not matched to a gene: 7. DNA for the CDR3: TGTGCCTGGAGTGTAGGGGCGGGAGAGGACGAGCAGTACTTC. As protein: CAWSVGAGEDEQYF.

The rearrangement links TRBV5-6 to TRBJ2-2; 9 bases are shared with TRBD1. J lost 5 bases, V lost 0 bases, and 5 bases had no gene match. The germline V gene has CDR1 SGHDT and CDR2 YYEEEE. The CDR3 is 16 amino acids. CDR3 sequence: CASSLATGGGTGELFF. For the CDR3, the DNA is TGTGCCAGCAGCTTGGCCACAGGGGGCGGAACCGGGGAGCTGTTTTTT.

To note about this clone: The sample carries other DNA sequences with the same CDR3. The chain uses TRBV27 and TRBJ2-7; 9 positions match TRBD2. The junction had 3 bases not matched to a gene; V was cut back by 2 bases and J by 4 bases. The CDR3 contains 14 residues. Germline V gives CDR1 MNHEY, CDR2 SMNVEV (reference sequence). The CDR3 protein is CASSLAGGPYEQYF. The DNA of the CDR3 is TGTGCCAGCAGTTTAGCGGGAGGGCCGTACGAGCAGTACTTC.

The chain is built from TRBV6-5 and TRBJ1-2, with TRBD1 matching over 12 bases. CDR1 and CDR2 from the germline V gene are MNHEY and SVGAGI. The CDR3 has 15 residues. V lost 6 bases to trimming and J lost 8 bases; unmatched junction nucleotides: 10. The CDR3 loop is CASRAGTGGMGGYTF. CDR3 nucleotide sequence: TGTGCCAGCAGGGCCGGGACAGGGGGCATGGGAGGCTACACCTTC.

The V call is TRBV7-2, the J call TRBJ1-4; 9 bases fit TRBD1. The ends lost 5 bases at V and 0 bases at J; junction bases unmatched: 10. The CDR3 is made up of 18 amino acids. Germline loops: CDR1 SGHTA, CDR2 FQGNSA. This CDR3 reads CASSTGQGLMATNEKLFF. DNA for the CDR3: TGTGCCAGCAGCACGGGACAGGGCCTTATGGCAACTAATGAAAAACTGTTTTTT.

This rearrangement joins TRBV9 to TRBJ2-7; 9 bases agree with TRBD1. Per germline, CDR1 SGDLS and CDR2 YYNGEE. This CDR3 is built from 14 residues. J gave up 5 bases and V 4 bases, and 7 bases lay outside the gene matches. Here the CDR3 reads CASSPRDRVDEQYF. The CDR3 DNA is TGTGCCAGCAGCCCACGGGACAGGGTGGACGAGCAGTACTTC.

The CDR3 nucleotides are TGTGCCAGCAGTGAAGGGTCGGGATTAGCAACTAATGAAAAACTGTTTTTT. This encodes CASSEGSGLATNEKLFF. The rearrangement joins TRBV2 to TRBJ1-4; D is uncertain. In germline, CDR1 is SNHLY, CDR2 FYNNEI. CDR3 length equals 17 residues. Trimming left V 1 base short and J 0 bases short, with 12 bases between.

The chain has TRBV4-3 and TRBJ2-3; TRBD2 matches 8 bases. The V and J ends lost 1 base and 0 bases, in that order; junction bases with no gene match: 12. This CDR3 contains 19 residues. Germline V gene lookup returns CDR1 LGHNA and CDR2 YSLEER. In DNA, the CDR3 is TGCGCCAGCAGCCAAGGGGGCCGCGGGAGGTTCACTAGCACAGATACGCAGTATTTT. Protein product: CASSQGGRGRFTSTDTQYF.

The chain combines TRBV7-9 with TRBJ2-7; D unclear. Trimming shortened V by 7 bases and J by 2 bases, and 12 bases separated the two germline ends. This CDR3 spans 13 amino acids. Per the germline V gene, CDR1 is SEHNR and CDR2 is FQNEAQ (reference sequence). CDR3 region: CASTSRGPYEQYF. In nucleotides, the CDR3 is TGTGCCAGCACCTCCCGAGGACCCTACGAGCAGTACTTC.

This chain connects TRBV30 to TRBJ1-2; the match to TRBD1 covers 9 bases. CDR1 and CDR2 from the germline V gene are GTSNPN and SVGIG (reference sequence). Trimming removed 4 bases from V and 0 bases from J; junction bases left unmatched: 9. This CDR3 is 16 amino acids long. CDR3 coding DNA: TGTGCCTGGAACCCGGGACAGGGCCTTTCTAACTATGGCTACACCTTC. It is translated as CAWNPGQGLSNYGYTF.

The V and J genes are TRBV7-2 and TRBJ2-7; 9 bases fit TRBD1. Germline trimming cut 1 base from V and 0 bases from J; bases unmatched to any gene: 10. The CDR3 has 18 residues. Germline V gene lookup returns CDR1 SGHTA and CDR2 FQGNSA. The chain's CDR3 is CASSLGDRENHYSYEQYF. CDR3 DNA: TGTGCCAGCAGCTTAGGGGACAGGGAGAATCACTACTCCTACGAGCAGTACTTC.

The table lists this clone with a count of one. This chain uses TRBV30 with TRBJ2-1; the match to TRBD2 covers 9 bases. J was trimmed by 7 bases and V by 1 base; bases with no gene match: 11. The CDR3 is made up of 16 amino acids. CDR1 is GTSNPN and CDR2 is SVGIG in the germline V gene (reference sequence). The CDR3 region has the DNA TGTGCCTGGAGTGACGGCGCGGGGGGGATCTGGAATGAGCAGTTCTTC. Protein sequence: CAWSDGAGGIWNEQFF.

This chain uses TRBV4-1 with TRBJ2-7; weak D call: TRBD2 (6 bases). Germline CDR1 reads MGHRA; CDR2 reads YSYEKL. Trimming took off 1 base at V and 7 bases at J, with 14 bases between the two ends. This CDR3 is built from 14 residues. The CDR3 reads CASSQATGRGEQYF. CDR3 DNA sequence: TGCGCCAGCAGCCAAGCTACCGGGCGGGGTGAGCAGTACTTC.

This clone was seen only once. This chain's CDR3 is CASSLEAGADEQYF. The DNA for the CDR3 is TGCGCCAGCAGCTTGGAGGCAGGGGCGGACGAGCAGTACTTC. The chain carries TRBV5-1 and TRBJ2-7; maybe TRBD1 (6 bases). Germline CDR1 and CDR2: SGHRS and YFSETQ. The germline V and J ends were trimmed by 0 bases and 5 bases, with 12 bases remaining between them. The CDR3 spans 14 residues.

This chain connects TRBV7-9 to TRBJ1-2; 11 nucleotides agree with TRBD1. The germline CDR1 and CDR2 sequences are SEHNR and FQNEAQ (reference sequence). With V trimmed by 5 bases and J by 0 bases, 5 bases remained unmatched. The CDR3 is made up of 16 amino acids. The CDR3, as DNA: TGTGCCAGCAGCCCCGGGACAGGGGGTTCTAACTATGGCTACACCTTC. Translating gives CASSPGTGGSNYGYTF. Full variable domain (remainder filled in from reference TRBV7-9 and TRBJ1-2): DTGVSQNPRHKITKRGQNVTFRCDPISEHNRLYWYRQTLGQGPEFLTYFQNEAQLEKSRLLSDRFSAERPKGSFSTLEIQRTEQGDSAMYLCASSPGTGGSNYGYTFGSGTRLTVV.

The rearrangement joins TRBV27 to TRBJ2-7; 7 nucleotides match TRBD2. J gave up 6 bases and V 2 bases, and 7 bases lay outside the gene matches. The germline V gene has CDR1 MNHEY and CDR2 SMNVEV (reference sequence). This CDR3 spans 14 amino acids. The CDR3 loop reads CASSLVGGQGEQYF. The CDR3 region has the DNA TGTGCCAGCAGTTTAGTGGGAGGGCAGGGCGAGCAGTACTTC.

The chain couples TRBV4-1 to TRBJ2-5, with TRBD2 matching 11 bases. The CDR3 is 14 amino acids. The germline V gene has CDR1 MGHRA and CDR2 YSYEKL. Trimming took 5 bases from V and 3 from J; bases not matched to a gene: 2. The CDR3 is CASSDSGGEETQYF. Written as DNA, the CDR3 is TGCGCCAGCAGCGATAGCGGGGGGGAAGAGACCCAGTACTTC.

The J gene is TRBJ2-5, the V gene TRBV11-3, with a weak D call TRBD2 (6 bases). In germline, CDR1 is SGHNT, CDR2 YENEEA. The CDR3 runs 13 residues. V lost 5 bases to trimming and J lost 1 base, with 8 bases between them. CDR3 amino acids: CASSQTSQETQYF. DNA of the CDR3: TGTGCCAGCAGCCAGACTAGCCAAGAGACCCAGTACTTC.

The rearrangement uses TRBV5-8 and TRBJ1-1; D gene unclear. Germline V gene data show CDR1 as SGHTS and CDR2 as YDEGEE. Trimming removed 1 base at V and 5 bases at J, with 12 bases between. The CDR3 sequence is 14 residues long. CDR3 in amino acids: CASSLRYVGTEAFF. DNA of the CDR3: TGTGCCAGCAGCTTGCGCTACGTGGGGACTGAAGCTTTCTTT. Drawing the rest from reference TRBV5-8 and TRBJ1-1, the complete variable domain is EAGVTQSPTHLIKTRGQQATLRCSPISGHTSVYWYQQALGLGLQFLLWYDEGEERNRGNFPPRFSGRQFPNYSSELNVNALELEDSALYLCASSLRYVGTEAFFGQGTRLTVV.

The V call is TRBV10-3, the J call TRBJ2-3; TRBD2 might be the D (6 bases). The CDR3 contains 12 residues. Trimming shortened V by 10 bases and J by 7 bases, and 15 bases separated the two germline ends. The V gene's germline CDR1 is ENHRY and CDR2 SYGVKD. The CDR3 DNA reads TGTGCCACCGACATGGGGGACTATACGCAGTATTTT. This encodes CATDMGDYTQYF.

V and J are TRBV14 and TRBJ1-1; D is undetermined. CDR3 size: 13 residues. Germline V CDR1 and CDR2: SGHDN, FVKESK. The germline V and J ends were trimmed by 4 bases and 6 bases, with 12 bases remaining between them. For the CDR3, the DNA is TGTGCCAGCAGCCCGCTGCTTGCGGCTGAAGCTTTCTTT. Protein sequence: CASSPLLAAEAFF. Filled out from reference TRBV14 and TRBJ1-1, the complete variable domain reads EAGVTQFPSHSVIEKGQTVTLRCDPISGHDNLYWYRRVMGKEIKFLLHFVKESKQDESGMPNNRFLAERTGGTYSTLKVQPAELEDSGVYFCASSPLLAAEAFFGQGTRLTVV.

This clone was detected once. The rearrangement joins TRBV11-2 to TRBJ2-2; TRBD1 aligns across 8 bases. The CDR3 has 17 amino acids. In germline, CDR1 is SGHAT, CDR2 FQNNGV. Trimming removed 0 bases from V and 6 bases from J; junction bases left unmatched: 9. The CDR3 nucleotides are TGTGCCAGCAGCTTAGACATCCAGGACAGGGTATCCGGGGAGCTGTTTTTT. Translating gives CASSLDIQDRVSGELFF.